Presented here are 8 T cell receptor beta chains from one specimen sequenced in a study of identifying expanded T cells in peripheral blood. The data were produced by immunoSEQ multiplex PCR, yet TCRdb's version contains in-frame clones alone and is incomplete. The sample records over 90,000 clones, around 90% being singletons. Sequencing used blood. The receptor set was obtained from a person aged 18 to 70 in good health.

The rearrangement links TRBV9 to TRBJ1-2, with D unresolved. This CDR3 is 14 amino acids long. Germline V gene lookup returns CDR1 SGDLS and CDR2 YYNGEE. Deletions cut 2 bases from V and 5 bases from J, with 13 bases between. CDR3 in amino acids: CASSVSDPSYGYTF. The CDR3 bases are TGTGCCAGCAGCGTCTCTGATCCTTCTTATGGCTACACCTTC.

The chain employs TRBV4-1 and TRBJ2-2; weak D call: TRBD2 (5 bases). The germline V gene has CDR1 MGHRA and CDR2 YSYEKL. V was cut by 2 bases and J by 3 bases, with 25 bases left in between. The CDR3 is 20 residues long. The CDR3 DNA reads TGCGCCAGCAGCCAACGAAGAGCAGAACTAGGCCAAATTGACACCGGGGAGCTGTTTTTT. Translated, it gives CASSQRRAELGQIDTGELFF.

In DNA, the CDR3 is TGCGCCAGCAGTGACCCAGCCGGGCTAGACACAGATACGCAGTATTTT. Its translation is CASSDPAGLDTDTQYF. The gene calls are TRBV10-1 and TRBJ2-3; D is unclear. V was clipped by 3 bases and J by 2 bases, with 15 bases between them. The CDR3 contains 16 residues. Germline values: CDR1 WNHNN, CDR2 SYGVQD (reference sequence).

Written as DNA, the CDR3 is TGTGCCAGCAGCGTAGTAGTGGGCTATGGCTACACCTTC. Residues: CASSVVVGYGYTF. The chain combines TRBV9 with TRBJ1-2; D is unresolved. CDR3 size: 13 residues. V gave up 0 bases and J gave up 4 bases, with 7 bases separating them. Per germline, CDR1 SGDLS and CDR2 YYNGEE.

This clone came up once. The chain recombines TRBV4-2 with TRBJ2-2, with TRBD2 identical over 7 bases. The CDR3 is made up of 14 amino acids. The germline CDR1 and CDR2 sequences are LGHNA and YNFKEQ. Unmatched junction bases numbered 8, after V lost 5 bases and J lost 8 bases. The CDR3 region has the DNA TGTGCCAGCAGCGACGGCGGGAGTGGGGGGGAGCTGTTTTTT. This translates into CASSDGGSGGELFF.

CDR3 bases: TGTGCCAGCAGCGTTTGGACAGGTCAAGAAGCTTTCTTT. Amino acid sequence: CASSVWTGQEAFF. J is TRBJ1-1 and V is TRBV11-3, with 7 bases aligning to TRBD1. The CDR3 length is 13 residues. Looked up from germline, CDR1 is SGHNT and CDR2 is YENEEA. After removal of 5 bases from V and 8 bases from J, the junction contained 8 bases not matched to a gene.

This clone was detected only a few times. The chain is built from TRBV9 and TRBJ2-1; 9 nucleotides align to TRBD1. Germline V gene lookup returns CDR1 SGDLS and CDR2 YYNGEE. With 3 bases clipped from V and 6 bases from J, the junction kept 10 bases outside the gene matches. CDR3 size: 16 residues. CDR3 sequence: CASSATGQGMANEQFF. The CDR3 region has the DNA TGTGCCAGCAGCGCAACAGGACAGGGGATGGCCAATGAGCAGTTCTTC.

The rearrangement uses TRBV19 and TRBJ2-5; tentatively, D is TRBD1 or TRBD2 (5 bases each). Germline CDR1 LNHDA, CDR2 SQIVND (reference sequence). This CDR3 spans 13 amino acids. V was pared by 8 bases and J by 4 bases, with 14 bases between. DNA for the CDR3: TGTGCCAGTGGGAGAAATGGGGGAGAGACCCAGTACTTC. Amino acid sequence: CASGRNGGETQYF.